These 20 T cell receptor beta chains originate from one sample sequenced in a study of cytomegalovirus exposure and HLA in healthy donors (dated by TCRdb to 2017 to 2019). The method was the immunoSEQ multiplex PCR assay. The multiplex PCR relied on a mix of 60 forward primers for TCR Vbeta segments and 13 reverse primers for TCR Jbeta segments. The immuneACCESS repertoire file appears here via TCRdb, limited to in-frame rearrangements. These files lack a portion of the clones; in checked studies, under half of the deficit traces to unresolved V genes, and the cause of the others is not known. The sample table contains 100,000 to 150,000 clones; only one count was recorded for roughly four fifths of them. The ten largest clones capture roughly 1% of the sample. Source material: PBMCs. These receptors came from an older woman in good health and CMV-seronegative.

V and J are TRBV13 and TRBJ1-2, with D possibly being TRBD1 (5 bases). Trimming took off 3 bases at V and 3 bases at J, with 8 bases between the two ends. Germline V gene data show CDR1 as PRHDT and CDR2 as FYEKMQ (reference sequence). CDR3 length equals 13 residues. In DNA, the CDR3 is TGTGCCAGCAGCTTTGGCAGGGACTATGGCTACACCTTC. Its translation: CASSFGRDYGYTF. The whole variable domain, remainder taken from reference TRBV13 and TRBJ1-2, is AAGVIQSPRHLIKEKRETATLKCYPIPRHDTVYWYQQGPGQDPQFLISFYEKMQSDKGSIPDRFSAQQFSDYHSELNMSSLELGDSALYFCASSFGRDYGYTFGSGTRLTVV.

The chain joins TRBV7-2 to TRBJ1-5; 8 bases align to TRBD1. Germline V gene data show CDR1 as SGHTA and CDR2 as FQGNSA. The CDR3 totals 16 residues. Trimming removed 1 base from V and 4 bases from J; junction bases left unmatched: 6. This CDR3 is CASSLGRGLRNQPQHF. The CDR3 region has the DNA TGTGCCAGCAGCTTAGGCAGGGGGCTAAGAAATCAGCCCCAGCATTTT.

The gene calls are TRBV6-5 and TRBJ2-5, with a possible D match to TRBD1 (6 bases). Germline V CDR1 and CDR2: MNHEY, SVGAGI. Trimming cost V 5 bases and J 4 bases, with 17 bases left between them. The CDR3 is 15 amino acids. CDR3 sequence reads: CASSRKYRVSETQYF. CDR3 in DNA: TGTGCCAGCAGTCGAAAATACAGGGTATCAGAGACCCAGTACTTC.

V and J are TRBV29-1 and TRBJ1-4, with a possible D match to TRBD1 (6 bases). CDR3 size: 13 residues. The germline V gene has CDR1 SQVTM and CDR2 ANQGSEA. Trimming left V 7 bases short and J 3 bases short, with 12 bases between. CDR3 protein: CSGGRGSNEKLFF. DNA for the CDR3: TGCAGCGGGGGGAGGGGGTCTAATGAAAAACTGTTTTTT.

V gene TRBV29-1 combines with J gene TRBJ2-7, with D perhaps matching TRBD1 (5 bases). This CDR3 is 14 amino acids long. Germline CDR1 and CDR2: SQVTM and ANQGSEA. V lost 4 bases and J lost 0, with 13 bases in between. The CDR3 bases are TGCAGCGTTGTTGGGGCCTCGACCTCCTACGAGCAGTACTTC. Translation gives CSVVGASTSYEQYF.

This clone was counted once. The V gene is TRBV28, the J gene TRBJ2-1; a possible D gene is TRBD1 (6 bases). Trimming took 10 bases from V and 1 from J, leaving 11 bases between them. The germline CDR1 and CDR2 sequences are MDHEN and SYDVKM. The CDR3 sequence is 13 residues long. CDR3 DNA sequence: TGTGCCACACAACAGGGATCCTACAATGAGCAGTTCTTC. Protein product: CATQQGSYNEQFF.

The CDR3 reads CASSPQETGIWSYTF. The CDR3 region has the DNA TGTGCCAGTAGCCCACAAGAAACGGGGATCTGGAGCTACACCTTC. The gene calls are TRBV19 and TRBJ1-2; D is unclear. Between the trimmed V and J ends, which lost 6 bases and 9 bases, there was a span of 23 bases. Germline CDR1 reads LNHDA; CDR2 reads SQIVND (reference sequence). CDR3 length: 15 residues.

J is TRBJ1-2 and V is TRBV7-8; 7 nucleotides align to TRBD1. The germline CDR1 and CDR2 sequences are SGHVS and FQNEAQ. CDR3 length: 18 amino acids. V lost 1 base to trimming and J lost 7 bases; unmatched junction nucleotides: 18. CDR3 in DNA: TGTGCCAGCAGCTTAGTGGGAAGGGGGCGCGTCGAAAGAATTGGCTACACCTTC. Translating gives CASSLVGRGRVERIGYTF.

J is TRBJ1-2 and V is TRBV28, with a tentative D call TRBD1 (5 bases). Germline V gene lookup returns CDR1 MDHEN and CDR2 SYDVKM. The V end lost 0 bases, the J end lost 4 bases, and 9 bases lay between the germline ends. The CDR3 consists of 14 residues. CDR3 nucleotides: TGTGCCAGCAGTTTATGGGGGCTGATCTATGGCTACACCTTC. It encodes CASSLWGLIYGYTF.

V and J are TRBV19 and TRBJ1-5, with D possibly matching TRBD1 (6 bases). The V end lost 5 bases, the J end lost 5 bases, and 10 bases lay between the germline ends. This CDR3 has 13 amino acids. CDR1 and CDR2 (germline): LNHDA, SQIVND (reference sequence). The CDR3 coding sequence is TGTGCCAGTAGTGGACAGCTGTATCAGCCCCAGCATTTT. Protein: CASSGQLYQPQHF.

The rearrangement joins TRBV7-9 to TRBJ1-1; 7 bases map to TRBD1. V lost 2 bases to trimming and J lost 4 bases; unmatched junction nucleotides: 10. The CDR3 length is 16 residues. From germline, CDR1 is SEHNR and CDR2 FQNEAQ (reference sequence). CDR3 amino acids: CASSLRGRGGLTEAFF. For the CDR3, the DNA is TGTGCCAGCAGCTTACGGGGTAGAGGGGGCCTCACTGAAGCTTTCTTT.

CDR3 nucleotides: TGTGCCAGCAGTGACTCTGTGGGGGGTAATTCACCCCTCCACTTT. Amino acids: CASSDSVGGNSPLHF. The chain couples TRBV6-4 to TRBJ1-6; a possible D gene is TRBD1 (5 bases). This CDR3 is built from 15 residues. V was clipped by 0 bases and J by 6 bases, with 9 bases between them. Germline V CDR1 and CDR2: MRHNA, SNTAGT.

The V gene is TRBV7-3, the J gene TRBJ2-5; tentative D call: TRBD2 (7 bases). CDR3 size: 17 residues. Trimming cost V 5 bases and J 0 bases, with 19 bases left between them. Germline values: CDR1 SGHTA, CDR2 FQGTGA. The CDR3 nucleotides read TGTGCCAGCAGCCAGGGGAGGGCGGGAAGAAACCAAGAGACCCAGTACTTC. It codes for CASSQGRAGRNQETQYF.

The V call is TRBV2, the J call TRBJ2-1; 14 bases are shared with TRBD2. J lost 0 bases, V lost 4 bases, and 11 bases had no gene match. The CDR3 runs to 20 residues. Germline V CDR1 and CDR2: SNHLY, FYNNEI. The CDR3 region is CASSGNTGTSGRTSYNEQFF. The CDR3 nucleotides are TGTGCCAGCAGTGGGAATACCGGGACTAGCGGGAGAACCTCCTACAATGAGCAGTTCTTC.

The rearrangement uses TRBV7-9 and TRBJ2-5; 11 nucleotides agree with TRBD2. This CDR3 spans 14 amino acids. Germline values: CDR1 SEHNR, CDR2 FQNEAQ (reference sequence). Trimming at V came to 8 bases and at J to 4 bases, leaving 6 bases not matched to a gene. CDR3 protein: CASYSGRARETQYF. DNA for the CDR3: TGTGCCAGCTATAGCGGGAGGGCCAGAGAGACCCAGTACTTC.

CDR3 nucleotides: TGTGCCAGCACCTACCGAGGGCAGGGGGGCACCGGGGAGCTGTTTTTT. Translating it yields CASTYRGQGGTGELFF. The rearrangement joins TRBV9 to TRBJ2-2; TRBD1 is a possible D gene (7 bases). The CDR3 loop spans 16 amino acids. V was pared by 6 bases and J by 4 bases, with 19 bases between. The germline V gene has CDR1 SGDLS and CDR2 YYNGEE.

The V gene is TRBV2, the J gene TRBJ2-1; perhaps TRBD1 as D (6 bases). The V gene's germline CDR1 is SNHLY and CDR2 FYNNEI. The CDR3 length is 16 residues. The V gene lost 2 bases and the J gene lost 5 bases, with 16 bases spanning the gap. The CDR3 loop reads CASSEPGHHSDNEQFF. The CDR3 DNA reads TGTGCCAGCAGTGAACCGGGACACCATTCCGACAATGAGCAGTTCTTC.

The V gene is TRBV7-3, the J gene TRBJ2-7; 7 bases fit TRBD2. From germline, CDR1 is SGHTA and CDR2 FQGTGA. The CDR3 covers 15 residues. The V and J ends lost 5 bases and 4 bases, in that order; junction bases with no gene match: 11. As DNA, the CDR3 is TGTGCCAGCAGCCTCAACTTCGGGACTACATACGAGCAGTACTTC. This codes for CASSLNFGTTYEQYF.

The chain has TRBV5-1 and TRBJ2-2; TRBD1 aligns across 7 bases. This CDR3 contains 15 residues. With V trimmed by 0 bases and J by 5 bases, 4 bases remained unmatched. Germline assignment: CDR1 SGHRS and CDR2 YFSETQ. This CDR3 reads CASSLEGGRTGELFF. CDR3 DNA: TGCGCCAGCAGCTTGGAAGGGGGCCGAACCGGGGAGCTGTTTTTT. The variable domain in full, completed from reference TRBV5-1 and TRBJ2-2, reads KAGVTQTPRYLIKTRGQQVTLSCSPISGHRSVSWYQQTPGQGLQFLFEYFSETQRNKGNFPGRFSGRQFSNSRSEMNVSTLELGDSALYLCASSLEGGRTGELFFGEGSRLTVL.

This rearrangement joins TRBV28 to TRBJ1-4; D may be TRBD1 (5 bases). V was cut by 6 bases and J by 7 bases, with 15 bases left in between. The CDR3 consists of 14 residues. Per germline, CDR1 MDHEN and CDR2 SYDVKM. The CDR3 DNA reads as TGTGCCAGCAGCCCAGTTCGGGGGGTTGAAAAACTGTTTTTT. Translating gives CASSPVRGVEKLFF.